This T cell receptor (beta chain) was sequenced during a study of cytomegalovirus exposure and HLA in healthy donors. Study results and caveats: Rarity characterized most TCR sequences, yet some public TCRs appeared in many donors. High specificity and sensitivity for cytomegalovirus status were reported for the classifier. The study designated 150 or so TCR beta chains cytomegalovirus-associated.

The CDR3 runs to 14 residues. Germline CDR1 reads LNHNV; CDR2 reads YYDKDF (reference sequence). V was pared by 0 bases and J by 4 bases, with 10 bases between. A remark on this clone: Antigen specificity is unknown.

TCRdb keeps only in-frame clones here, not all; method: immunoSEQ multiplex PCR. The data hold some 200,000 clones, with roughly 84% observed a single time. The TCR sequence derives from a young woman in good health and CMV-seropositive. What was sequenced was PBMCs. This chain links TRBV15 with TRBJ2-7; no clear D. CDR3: CATSRDRYEYEQYF. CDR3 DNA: TGTGCCACCAGCAGAGATCGGTACGAGTACGAGCAGTACTTC.